This TCR beta chain stems from a study of glioma-infiltrating T cells after dendritic cell vaccination (dated by TCRdb to about 2016). Regarding the complete study: The cohort comprised approximately 15 glioblastoma patients from Phase I and II dendritic cell vaccination trials, 9 newly diagnosed and 6 with recurrent disease. Patients received autologous tumor lysate-pulsed dendritic cell vaccination between the early 2000s and the early 2010s. The vaccine consisted of monocyte-derived dendritic cells cultured seven to eight days with IL-4 and GM-CSF, then pulsed overnight with autologous tumor lysate. Each patient got three intradermal injections of the dendritic cell vaccine, spaced at biweekly intervals, in the arm below the axilla. Tumor-infiltrating lymphocyte content was quantified and tumor and blood repertoires were compared in dendritic cell-vaccinated glioblastoma patients by deep sequencing of TCR beta CDR3 regions. Survival after dendritic cell vaccination was correlated with TCR sequencing metrics, including TIL content and tumor-blood repertoire overlap.

Selection of patients required sufficient residual fresh-frozen tumor tissue and over two years of available survival data. Although molecular status otherwise differed among the glioblastoma patients, no patient had an isocitrate dehydrogenase mutation. PBMC were collected before vaccination, two weeks after the third vaccination, and at tumor progression if tumor progression occurred. Genomic DNA was extracted with the Qiagen DNeasy Blood extraction Kit. The immunoSEQ assay amplified TCRB CDR3 regions from approximately 2 micrograms of genomic DNA, or from all available DNA when less than that amount was available. The multiplex PCR employed 60 forward primers targeting TCR V beta segments and 13 reverse primers targeting J beta segments. Synthetic control templates were spiked into each sample at limiting dilution to estimate reads per starting template. Reads of 87 bp were generated by sequencing on the Illumina HiSeq System. The paper's data handling went like this. PCR and sequencing errors were removed by merging closely related sequences with a nearest neighbor algorithm. TCR overlap was measured as the percentage of unique tumor TCR beta sequences also present in the same patient's peripheral blood. TCRdb took this table from immuneACCESS and kept in-frame rearrangements with V and J called. Such tables lack part of the clones; where checked against another copy, unresolved V genes explain under half of the gap, and the rest is unexplained. D and trimming come from the DNA, and the V and J calls and clone size come from that table. Here the sample has about 92,000 clones; about nine tenths occur a single time. The top ten constitute about 15% of the sample.

Notes on this clone: Its antigen is still unknown. The input lacks base qualities; no much larger clone sits a single base away.

What the study reported, not specific to this receptor: TCR clonality showed no direct relationship with survival, which suggests that a diverse polyclonal response may be important. After dendritic cell vaccination, a higher estimated pretreatment TIL content predicted longer time to progression and overall survival. The cohort was small and heterogeneous, only a few patients had full blood and tumor sets, and even fewer had initial-recurrent tumor pairs. The three-group TCR overlap response model was characterized as speculative, and prospective validation of the model was stated to be required.

This receptor was taken from a human donor with glioblastoma. The sample consisted of blood, taken before dendritic cell vaccination.

The base sequence is TGTGCCACCAGCTACGGGCGGCCGGGAGAGGAGCAGTTCTTC. The encoded protein is CATSYGRPGEEQFF. The receptor chain draws on TRBV15 and TRBJ2-1; TRBD2 is perhaps the D gene, given 6 matching bases. The CDR3, from cysteine to phenylalanine, totals 14 residues. Only the CDR3 DNA is retained, 42 bases long and in frame from the first base. As encoded in the germline V gene (reference sequence), CDR1 is LNHNV while CDR2 is YYDKDF. V loses 5 bases of germline sequence and J loses 10 bases, and the interval between the two ends is 18 bases. The entire variable domain, with the stretches around the CDR3 drawn from the reference TRBV15 and TRBJ2-1 proteins, is DAMVIQNPRYQVTQFGKPVTLSCSQTLNHNVMYWYQQKSSQAPKLLFHYYDKDFNNEADTPDNFQSRRPNTSFCFLDIRSPGLGDTAMYLCATSYGRPGEEQFFGPGTRLTVL.